The clone carrying this TCR beta chain was seen at least ten times. The antigen is undetermined. This entry is derived from a study of identical twins. Study-wide findings and caveats: Surplus twin overlap in beta out-of-frame sequences was less pronounced. For out-of-frame alpha sequences shared by twins, low generation probability was in excess.

CDR3 length: 16 amino acids. V was shortened by 3 bases and J by 1 base, with 13 bases between the two germline ends. Germline V gene lookup returns CDR1 SNHLY and CDR2 FYNNEI. A universal primer site was created by template switching, with the cDNA bearing unique molecular identifiers. TCRdb recomputed calls from the 5' RACE reads with MiXCR, one row per CDR3 protein. The sample carries approximately 490,000 distinct CDR3 sequences, more than 20% recorded once. This sample was shared with a second study, whose subject was yellow fever vaccine responses in identical twins.

This sequence joins TRBV2 and TRBJ2-4; no clear D gene. The source is a woman aged 18-35 years in good health. The sequenced sample consisted of CD4+ T cells sorted from blood. This chain's CDR3 is CASSEWVPTAKNIQYF. CDR3 in DNA: TGTGCCAGCAGTGAGTGGGTGCCTACGGCCAAAAACATTCAGTACTTC.